These 23 T cell receptor beta chains were all obtained from the same sample, sequenced in a study of shared clonotypes between healthy human individuals. Some clones are missing from TCRdb's copy, which holds only in-frame ones; the method was immunoSEQ multiplex PCR. The sample lists about 1 million clones; about 77% were seen once. Sequencing was carried out using memory CD4+ T cells sorted from blood. The subset denotes: CD45RA-negative fraction. These receptor sequences come from a man aged 18-30 years in good health.

V and J are TRBV28 and TRBJ2-7; D is tentatively TRBD1 or TRBD2 (7 bases each). CDR3 length: 14 amino acids. CDR1 and CDR2 (germline): MDHEN, SYDVKM. The germline V and J ends were trimmed by 8 bases and 3 bases, with 17 bases remaining between them. The CDR3 is CASRSGGGRYEQYF. CDR3 nucleotides: TGTGCCAGCCGCTCAGGGGGGGGGCGCTACGAGCAGTACTTC.

This sequence joins TRBV9 and TRBJ2-1; TRBD2 matches at 11 bases. The CDR3 runs to 15 residues. The germline V gene has CDR1 SGDLS and CDR2 YYNGEE. Losses at the gene ends were 5 bases for V and 7 bases for J; bases not matched to a gene: 8. CDR3 protein: CASSVLAGVGNEQFF. The CDR3 bases are TGTGCCAGCAGTGTACTAGCGGGAGTGGGGAATGAGCAGTTCTTC.

This clone appeared a few times. Other DNA sequences in the sample encode the same CDR3. The rearrangement joins TRBV18 to TRBJ1-6; perhaps TRBD1 as D (5 bases). Trimming removed 3 bases from V and 4 bases from J, with 7 bases in between. Looked up from germline, CDR1 is KGHSH and CDR2 is LQKENI. The CDR3 spans 14 residues. The CDR3 loop is CASSPGEYNSPLHF. The CDR3 DNA is TGTGCCAGCTCACCGGGGGAATATAATTCACCCCTCCACTTT.

The chain combines TRBV5-1 with TRBJ2-1, with D hard to call. The CDR3 spans 15 residues. Trimming stripped 5 bases from V and 0 bases from J, with 12 bases between. The germline V gene encodes CDR1 SGHRS and CDR2 YFSETQ. In DNA, the CDR3 is TGCGCCAGCAGACAAACTCCGGACTCCTACAATGAGCAGTTCTTC. Translation: CASRQTPDSYNEQFF. The entire variable domain, with the rest obtained from reference TRBV5-1 and TRBJ2-1, is as follows: KAGVTQTPRYLIKTRGQQVTLSCSPISGHRSVSWYQQTPGQGLQFLFEYFSETQRNKGNFPGRFSGRQFSNSRSEMNVSTLELGDSALYLCASRQTPDSYNEQFFGPGTRLTVL.

This chain links TRBV5-1 with TRBJ1-4; D remains unclear. This CDR3 contains 14 residues. Trimming removed 3 bases at V and 8 bases at J, with 14 bases between. CDR1 and CDR2 (germline): SGHRS, YFSETQ. CDR3 coding DNA: TGCGCCAGCAGCTCCGGGGAATTCGGGGAAAAACTGTTTTTT. Translating it yields CASSSGEFGEKLFF.

This clone was detected once. CDR3: CAISASSGGAGGTDTQYF. CDR3 bases: TGTGCCATCAGTGCCTCTAGCGGGGGGGCGGGTGGCACAGATACGCAGTATTTT. The chain couples TRBV10-3 to TRBJ2-3, with TRBD2 identical over 12 bases. The CDR3 length is 18 residues. V trimming: 4 bases; J trimming: 1 base; junction bases outside the gene matches: 9. Germline values: CDR1 ENHRY, CDR2 SYGVKD.

This clone was detected once. The rearrangement uses TRBV6-4 and TRBJ2-5; 11 nucleotides match TRBD2. V lost 7 bases, J lost 7 bases, and 17 bases stayed unmatched. The CDR3 has 17 residues. Germline V gene lookup returns CDR1 MRHNA and CDR2 SNTAGT. CDR3 residues: CASTPQPTSGGLGTQYF. For the CDR3, the DNA is TGTGCCAGCACCCCCCAGCCCACTAGCGGGGGACTCGGGACCCAGTACTTC.

The V and J genes are TRBV11-2 and TRBJ2-7; TRBD1 aligns across 7 bases. This CDR3 has 16 amino acids. From germline, CDR1 is SGHAT and CDR2 FQNNGV. The junction had 14 bases not matched to a gene; V was cut back by 1 base and J by 8 bases. The DNA of the CDR3 is TGTGCCAGCAGCTTAGTGGCGACAGGGAGCATTACGCAGCAGTACTTC. As protein: CASSLVATGSITQQYF.

This clone was seen just once. The chain employs TRBV5-1 and TRBJ2-6, with TRBD1 as a possible D gene (6 bases). With 8 bases removed from V and 2 bases from J, the gap between germline ends came to 11 bases. Germline V CDR1 and CDR2: SGHRS, YFSETQ. This CDR3 comprises 14 residues. The CDR3 reads CASRQDTGANVLTF. CDR3 nucleotides: TGCGCCAGTAGACAGGATACTGGGGCCAACGTCCTGACTTTC. Full variable domain (outside the CDR3, taken from reference TRBV5-1 and TRBJ2-6): KAGVTQTPRYLIKTRGQQVTLSCSPISGHRSVSWYQQTPGQGLQFLFEYFSETQRNKGNFPGRFSGRQFSNSRSEMNVSTLELGDSALYLCASRQDTGANVLTFGAGSRLTVL.

The rearrangement uses TRBV6-1 and TRBJ1-3; no clear D gene. Trimming stripped 1 base from V and 1 base from J, with 8 bases between. CDR3 size: 15 residues. The germline gives CDR1 MNHNS, CDR2 SASEGT. The CDR3 region has the DNA TGTGCCAGCAGTGAAGTGATGGGATCTGGAAACACCATATATTTT. Translating gives CASSEVMGSGNTIYF.

The chain joins TRBV15 to TRBJ2-3, with D unresolved. Germline loops: CDR1 LNHNV, CDR2 YYDKDF (reference sequence). V shed 2 bases and J shed 3 bases, with 12 bases lying between them. CDR3 length equals 15 residues. CDR3 sequence: CATSRLLATTDTQYF. In nucleotides, the CDR3 is TGTGCCACCAGCAGACTTTTGGCTACGACAGATACGCAGTATTTT.

This chain connects TRBV5-1 to TRBJ2-2; 8 bases match TRBD2. The ends lost 4 bases at V and 5 bases at J; junction bases unmatched: 10. The length of the CDR3 is 16 residues. Germline values: CDR1 SGHRS, CDR2 YFSETQ. The CDR3 reads CASSRSGLAVTGELFF. As DNA, the CDR3 is TGCGCCAGCAGCCGGAGCGGACTAGCTGTGACCGGGGAGCTGTTTTTT.

In DNA form, the CDR3 reads TGTGCCAGCAGCTCCGGACAGGGAATAAACTATGGCTACACCTTC. The encoded protein is CASSSGQGINYGYTF. This rearrangement joins TRBV7-3 to TRBJ1-2; TRBD1 matches 8 bases. V was clipped by 4 bases and J by 2 bases; unmatched bases: 6. CDR1 SGHTA and CDR2 FQGTGA come from the germline V gene. The CDR3 sequence is 15 residues long.

The V gene is TRBV7-9, the J gene TRBJ1-3, with no clear D. The CDR3 has 17 residues. Germline V gene lookup returns CDR1 SEHNR and CDR2 FQNEAQ (reference sequence). Trimming left V 5 bases short and J 8 bases short, with 25 bases between. The CDR3 bases are TGTGCCAGCAGCCCCGGGCAGCTGGGATCGCCGGAGGACACCATATATTTT. Its translation is CASSPGQLGSPEDTIYF.

The rearrangement uses TRBV9 and TRBJ1-2; no firm D call. From germline, CDR1 is SGDLS and CDR2 YYNGEE. The CDR3 spans 14 residues. V was cut by 2 bases and J by 5 bases, with 13 bases left in between. The CDR3 bases are TGTGCCAGCAGCGTCCCCCCGAACAGATATGGCTACACCTTC. Translation: CASSVPPNRYGYTF.

This chain links TRBV4-2 with TRBJ2-5, with no clear D. CDR3 length: 16 amino acids. Germline CDR1 reads LGHNA; CDR2 reads YNFKEQ. The germline V and J ends were trimmed by 4 bases and 2 bases, with 17 bases remaining between them. The CDR3, as DNA: TGTGCCAGCAGCCCTCGAGTGGGTTCTACTCAAGAGACCCAGTACTTC. Encoded protein: CASSPRVGSTQETQYF.

The rearrangement links TRBV9 to TRBJ2-5; 11 bases align to TRBD1. With V trimmed by 3 bases and J by 5 bases, 3 bases remained unmatched. This CDR3 is built from 14 residues. Germline V gives CDR1 SGDLS, CDR2 YYNGEE. CDR3 protein: CASSEGQGAETQYF. CDR3 nucleotides: TGTGCCAGCAGCGAAGGACAGGGGGCCGAGACCCAGTACTTC.

The chain links TRBV6-5 to TRBJ1-1; D unresolved. The CDR3 length is 14 residues. The germline V gene has CDR1 MNHEY and CDR2 SVGAGI. V lost 5 bases to trimming and J lost 3 bases, with 13 bases between them. CDR3 DNA sequence: TGTGCCAGCAGTACCGGAGTTTTTTACACTGAAGCTTTCTTT. Encoded protein: CASSTGVFYTEAFF.

On this clone itself: This sample includes further DNA sequences coding for the same CDR3. The genes are TRBV5-1 and TRBJ2-3, with 8 bases identical to TRBD2. Germline lookup yields CDR1 SGHRS and CDR2 YFSETQ. The V segment lost 2 bases and the J segment 6 bases; nucleotides outside the gene matches: 5. The CDR3 extends over 14 amino acids. For the CDR3, the DNA is TGCGCCAGCAGCTTCACTAGCGGAGGGGATACGCAGTATTTT. Translation: CASSFTSGGDTQYF.

V usage is TRBV4-3 and J usage is TRBJ2-3; 9 bases match TRBD2. This CDR3 is built from 16 residues. V lost 0 bases to trimming and J lost 4 bases; unmatched junction nucleotides: 5. Looked up from germline, CDR1 is LGHNA and CDR2 is YSLEER. CDR3 DNA: TGCGCCAGCAGCCAAGATATCCAGCGGGGGGCAGATACGCAGTATTTT. The encoded protein is CASSQDIQRGADTQYF.

The chain links TRBV27 to TRBJ2-1; 14 bases line up with TRBD2. Germline V gives CDR1 MNHEY, CDR2 SMNVEV (reference sequence). The CDR3 has 15 amino acids. V lost 7 bases, J lost 7 bases, and 6 bases stayed unmatched. CDR3 bases: TGTGCCAGCACCCTGACTAGCGGGAGGGTAAATGAGCAGTTCTTC. This gives the protein CASTLTSGRVNEQFF.

V and J are TRBV5-8 and TRBJ2-2; D gene uncertain. The CDR3 length is 13 residues. Germline loops: CDR1 SGHTS, CDR2 YDEGEE. V was shortened by 4 bases and J by 6 bases, with 10 bases between the two germline ends. Written as DNA, the CDR3 is TGTGCCAGCAGCCCCCGTGTGGCCGGGGAGCTGTTTTTT. Encoded protein: CASSPRVAGELFF.

The chain recombines TRBV19 with TRBJ1-4; tentatively, D is TRBD1 (6 bases). The V end was cut by 6 bases, the J end by 5 bases, with 16 bases between. The V gene's germline CDR1 is LNHDA and CDR2 SQIVND (reference sequence). This CDR3 region has 15 residues. CDR3 coding DNA: TGTGCCAGTAGGGCCTTATGGCAGGGGAATGAAAAACTGTTTTTT. It yields the protein CASRALWQGNEKLFF.